These 2 T cell receptor beta chains came from one sample sequenced in a study of blood T cell repertoires in COVID-19. The data were produced by immunoSEQ multiplex PCR, yet TCRdb's version contains in-frame clones alone and is incomplete. The sample has about 83,000 clones; around 88% are singletons. The source material was peripheral blood. The receptors shown here come from a man over 45 with active COVID-19.

The V call is TRBV5-1, the J call TRBJ1-1; no reliable D call. The CDR3 is 13 residues long. Trimming shortened V by 1 base and J by 7 bases, and 11 bases separated the two germline ends. Germline CDR1 reads SGHRS; CDR2 reads YFSETQ. Here the CDR3 reads CASSLTRGVEAFF. The DNA of the CDR3 is TGCGCCAGCAGCTTGACCCGGGGAGTTGAAGCTTTCTTT.

The chain carries TRBV7-9 and TRBJ2-2; perhaps TRBD2 as D (5 bases). The CDR3 loop spans 17 amino acids. The V gene lost 4 bases and the J gene lost 1 base, with 16 bases spanning the gap. Germline CDR1 SEHNR, CDR2 FQNEAQ (reference sequence). The CDR3: CASSSRRPFQNTGELFF. The CDR3 DNA follows: TGTGCCAGCAGCTCCCGGAGGCCGTTTCAGAACACCGGGGAGCTGTTTTTT.